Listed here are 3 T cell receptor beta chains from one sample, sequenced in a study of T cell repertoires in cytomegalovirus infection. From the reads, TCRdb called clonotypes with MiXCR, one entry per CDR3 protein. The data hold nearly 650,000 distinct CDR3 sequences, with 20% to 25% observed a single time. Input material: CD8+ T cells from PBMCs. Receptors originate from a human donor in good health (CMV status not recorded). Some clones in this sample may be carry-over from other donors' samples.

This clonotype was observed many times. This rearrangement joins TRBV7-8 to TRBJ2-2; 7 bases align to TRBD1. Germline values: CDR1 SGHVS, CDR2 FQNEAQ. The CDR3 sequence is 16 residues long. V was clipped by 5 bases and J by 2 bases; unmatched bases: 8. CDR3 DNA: TGTGCCAGCAGCACAACGACAGGGCGCAACACCGGGGAGCTGTTTTTT. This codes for CASSTTTGRNTGELFF.

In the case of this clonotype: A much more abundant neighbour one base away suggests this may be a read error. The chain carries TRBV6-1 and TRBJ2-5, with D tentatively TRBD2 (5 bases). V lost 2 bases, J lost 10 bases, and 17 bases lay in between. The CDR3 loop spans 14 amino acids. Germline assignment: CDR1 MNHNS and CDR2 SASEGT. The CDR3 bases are TGTGCCAGCAGTGAAATCGTCGGGGTACGAGTCCAGTACTTC. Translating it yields CASSEIVGVRVQYF.

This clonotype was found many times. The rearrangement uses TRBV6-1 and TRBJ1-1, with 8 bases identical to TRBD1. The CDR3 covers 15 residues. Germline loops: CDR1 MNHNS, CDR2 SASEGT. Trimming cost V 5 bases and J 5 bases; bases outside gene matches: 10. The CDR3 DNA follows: TGTGCCAGCAGTTCTGGACAGGGAACAGGGACTGAAGCTTTCTTT. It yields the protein CASSSGQGTGTEAFF.